This T cell receptor (beta chain) comes out of a study of T cells in Graves' hyperthyroidism and ophthalmopathy. General study findings and limits: Ophthalmopathy and stable hyperthyroidism were separated by a 13 V-J model. Researchers found most expanded thyroid clonotypes above 0.001 in blood as well.

This clonotype has a handful of counts. The antigen remains unidentified. Extraction of PBMCs used under 13 ml of fresh peripheral blood. Amplified TCR beta CDR3 regions came from RNA transcripts. The TCR CDR3 was amplified in a first-round RT-PCR using the HTBI primer set. TCRdb itself ran the multiplex PCR reads through MiXCR, one entry per CDR3 protein. Of fewer than 550,000 distinct CDR3 sequences listed, approximately 15% are singletons. The V and J ends lost 8 bases and 0 bases respectively, with 11 bases between them. From germline, CDR1 is LNHDA and CDR2 SQIVND (reference sequence). The CDR3 contains 13 residues.

J is TRBJ2-7 and V is TRBV19; D ambiguous. The receptor comes from a woman aged 18-30 years with Graves' hyperthyroidism. The sample taken for sequencing was blood. The CDR3 nucleotides read TGTGCCAGTGGCCCGGCAAGCTCCTACGAGCAGTACTTC. Residues: CASGPASSYEQYF.